This T cell receptor beta chain was observed in a study of T cells after somatic rescue of genetic block. Profiling relied on immunoSEQ multiplex PCR, and the TCRdb table lists in-frame clones only, not all of them. The data show roughly 92,000 clones, 70% to 90% seen once. The CDR3 is 14 amino acids. Trimming left V 2 bases short and J 4 bases short, with 12 bases between. CDR1 GTSNPN and CDR2 SVGIG come from the germline V gene (reference sequence). Sequenced input: peripheral blood mononuclear cells (PBMCs). This sequence originates from a woman in her late teens or twenties. The rearrangement joins TRBV30 to TRBJ1-5; D not resolved. This CDR3 reads CAWSWGIVNQPQHF. For the CDR3, the DNA is TGTGCCTGGAGTTGGGGTATCGTGAATCAGCCCCAGCATTTT.